A selection of T cell receptor beta chains follows, all from one sample in a study of control samples from healthy donors and cancer patients. Sequencing was performed with immunoSEQ multiplex PCR; in TCRdb, only in-frame clones are kept and a portion is missing. The sample records roughly 140,000 clones, nearly 95% being singletons. The material sequenced was blood. The receptors shown here come from a man aged 50 or older in good health. CDR3s leave out the opening cysteine and the closing phenylalanine or tryptophan. The order of the fields is J gene, V gene, CDR3 protein.

j_call: TRBJ1-2
v_call: TRBV28
cdr3_aa: ASSLAGTGKGYT

j_call: TRBJ1-4
v_call: TRBV11-2
cdr3_aa: ASSKMGQGLANEKLF

j_call: TRBJ2-5
v_call: TRBV5-1
cdr3_aa: ASSFLPRPRETQY

j_call: TRBJ2-1
v_call: TRBV6-1
cdr3_aa: ASSEWDISYNEQF

j_call: TRBJ2-6
v_call: TRBV27
cdr3_aa: ASSRLGSATSGANVLT

j_call: TRBJ2-5
v_call: TRBV18
cdr3_aa: ASSRTDYPILQETQY

j_call: TRBJ1-2
v_call: TRBV19
cdr3_aa: ASSPSDGGPYYGYT

j_call: TRBJ2-7
v_call: TRBV5-4
cdr3_aa: ASSLAGVTTYEQY

j_call: TRBJ2-1
v_call: TRBV12-3/TRBV12-4
cdr3_aa: ASSELTGDSLF

j_call: TRBJ2-7
v_call: TRBV19
cdr3_aa: ASRAGSGNEQY

j_call: TRBJ2-1
v_call: TRBV6-6
cdr3_aa: ASRPISPGTGVGKGSYNEQF

j_call: TRBJ2-3
v_call: TRBV19
cdr3_aa: ASRLAGDGGSTDTQY

j_call: TRBJ1-1
v_call: TRBV27
cdr3_aa: ASSIGVDGTEAF

j_call: TRBJ1-4
v_call: TRBV5-1
cdr3_aa: ASSSQKGTNEKLF

j_call: TRBJ1-5
v_call: TRBV19
cdr3_aa: ASSIPRVSNQPQH

j_call: TRBJ2-5
v_call: TRBV6-6
cdr3_aa: ASSYGGGQETQY

j_call: TRBJ2-7
v_call: TRBV4-1
cdr3_aa: ASSQVALLYEQY

j_call: TRBJ2-3
v_call: TRBV9
cdr3_aa: ASSGTGLTDTQY

j_call: TRBJ2-2
v_call: TRBV27
cdr3_aa: ASIKSGTGELF

j_call: TRBJ2-7
v_call: TRBV27
cdr3_aa: ASRPRVSSYEQY

j_call: TRBJ2-1
v_call: TRBV3-1/TRBV3-2
cdr3_aa: ASSPGNEQF

j_call: TRBJ1-1
v_call: TRBV3-1/TRBV3-2
cdr3_aa: ASSRLELTEAF

j_call: TRBJ2-5
v_call: TRBV29-1
cdr3_aa: SVVYPLVETQY

j_call: TRBJ2-1
v_call: TRBV14
cdr3_aa: ASSQALAGYDSYNEQF

j_call: TRBJ2-2
v_call: TRBV10-3
cdr3_aa: AISEMIGQGAPGELF

j_call: TRBJ2-5
v_call: TRBV5-1
cdr3_aa: ASSWGQGRQETQY

j_call: TRBJ2-7
v_call: TRBV6-6
cdr3_aa: ASSYYGLLLEQY

j_call: TRBJ2-7
v_call: TRBV2
cdr3_aa: ASSDPGGERYEQY

j_call: TRBJ2-1
v_call: TRBV27
cdr3_aa: ASSPGTSGNNEQF

j_call: TRBJ1-4
v_call: TRBV5-4
cdr3_aa: ASSLTATNEKLF

j_call: TRBJ2-5
v_call: TRBV20-1
cdr3_aa: SASKPGAFSTETQY

j_call: TRBJ1-1
v_call: TRBV19
cdr3_aa: ASGRGTPWGTEAF

j_call: TRBJ2-2
v_call: TRBV5-1
cdr3_aa: ASSLGQWTGELF

j_call: TRBJ2-5
v_call: TRBV4-1
cdr3_aa: ASSPLKGTVQETQY

j_call: TRBJ1-6
v_call: TRBV28
cdr3_aa: ASTISGGNSPLH

j_call: TRBJ2-2
v_call: TRBV5-4
cdr3_aa: ASSLGGHLNTGELF

j_call: TRBJ2-7
v_call: TRBV4-1
cdr3_aa: ASSLVLAGGPYEQY

j_call: TRBJ1-3
v_call: TRBV18
cdr3_aa: ASSPEAGVPSGNTIY

j_call: TRBJ1-5
v_call: TRBV28
cdr3_aa: ASSLHWKDGVFNQPQH

j_call: TRBJ1-1
v_call: TRBV5-1
cdr3_aa: ASSLQGTTEAF

j_call: TRBJ2-3
v_call: TRBV14
cdr3_aa: ASSHGDYGLAGELKQY

j_call: TRBJ2-7
v_call: TRBV7-9
cdr3_aa: ASSLSSYEQY

j_call: TRBJ2-5
v_call: TRBV5-8
cdr3_aa: ARPVGGLAGEKTQY

j_call: TRBJ2-2
v_call: TRBV19
cdr3_aa: ASIVGAGVSGELF

j_call: TRBJ1-4
v_call: TRBV7-9
cdr3_aa: ASSRGQSEKLF

j_call: TRBJ2-7
v_call: TRBV6-6
cdr3_aa: ASSPHGLGTGDSGHSYEQY

j_call: TRBJ2-7
v_call: TRBV28
cdr3_aa: ASSRTPGARAYEQY

j_call: TRBJ2-3
v_call: TRBV6-5
cdr3_aa: ASSLAGPSTDTQY

j_call: TRBJ2-6
v_call: TRBV2
cdr3_aa: ASSGSYSGANVLT

j_call: TRBJ1-6
v_call: TRBV20-1
cdr3_aa: SARGGSLH

j_call: TRBJ1-5
v_call: TRBV7-9
cdr3_aa: ASSLALGGEPSNQPQH